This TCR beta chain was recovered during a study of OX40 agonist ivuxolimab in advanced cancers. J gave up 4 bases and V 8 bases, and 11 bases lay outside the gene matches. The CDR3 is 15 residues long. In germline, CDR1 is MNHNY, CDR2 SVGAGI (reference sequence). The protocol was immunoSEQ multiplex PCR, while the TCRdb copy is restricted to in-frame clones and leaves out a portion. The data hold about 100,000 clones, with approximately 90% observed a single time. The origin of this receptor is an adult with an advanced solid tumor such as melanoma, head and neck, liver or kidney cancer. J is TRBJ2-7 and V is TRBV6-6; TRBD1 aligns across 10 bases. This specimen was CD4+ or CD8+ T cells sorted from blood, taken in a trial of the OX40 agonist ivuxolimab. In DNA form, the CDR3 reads TGTGCCAGCGAGACGGACAGGGGGGCCCGTTACGAGCAGTACTTC. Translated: CASETDRGARYEQYF.